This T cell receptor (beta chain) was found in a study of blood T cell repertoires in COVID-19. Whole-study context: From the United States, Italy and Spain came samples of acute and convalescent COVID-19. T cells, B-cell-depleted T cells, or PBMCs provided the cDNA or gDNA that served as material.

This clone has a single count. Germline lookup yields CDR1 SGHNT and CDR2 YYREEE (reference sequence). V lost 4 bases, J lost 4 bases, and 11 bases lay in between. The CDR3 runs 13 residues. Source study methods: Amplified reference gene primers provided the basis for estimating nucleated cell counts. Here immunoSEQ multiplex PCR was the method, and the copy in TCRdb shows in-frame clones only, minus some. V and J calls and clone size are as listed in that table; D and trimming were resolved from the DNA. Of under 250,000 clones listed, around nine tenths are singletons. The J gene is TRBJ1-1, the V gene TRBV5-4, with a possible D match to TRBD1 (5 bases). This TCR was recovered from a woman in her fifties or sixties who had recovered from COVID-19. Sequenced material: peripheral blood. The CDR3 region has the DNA TGTGCCAGCAGCCCGGGGGGATTCACTGAAGCTTTCTTT. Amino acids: CASSPGGFTEAFF.